This T cell receptor (beta chain) was recovered during a study of T-cell reconstitution after alpha-beta-depleted transplantation in children. Whole-study findings and limits: After transplant, high TCRbeta diversity at day 60 in some patients arose from surviving recipient T cells and thymic progenitors. After one year, T-cell counts and TCRbeta diversity mostly came from new T cells.

This sample's TCRbeta library carried unique molecular identifier barcodes. TCRdb reprocessed the PCR reads via MiXCR and lists one record per CDR3 protein. The sample lists more than 500,000 distinct CDR3 sequences, about an eighth seen once, with 12% to 15% in the top ten. V lost 2 bases to trimming and J lost 0 bases, with 5 bases between them. This CDR3 spans 14 amino acids. CDR1 and CDR2 (germline): MNHEY, SVGEGT. This clonotype was seen a few times. Antigen: not known. The sequenced sample was PBMCs, mostly from graft donor cells, obtained 180 days after TCRalphabeta/CD19-depleted stem cell transplant. This TCR derives from a female patient between 2 and 15 years old who had a stem cell transplant for aplastic anemia, so the T cells may come from the graft donor. This chain connects TRBV6-2 or TRBV6-3 to TRBJ2-1; D call uncertain. The CDR3 nucleotides read TGTGCCAGCAGTTACAGGCGCTCCTACAATGAGCAGTTCTTC. It codes for CASSYRRSYNEQFF.